One and the same sample provided the 10 T cell receptor beta chains below, sequenced in a study of cytomegalovirus exposure and HLA in healthy donors (dated by TCRdb to about 2017). Library preparation used the immunoSEQ multiplex PCR assay. TCRdb obtained this table from immuneACCESS and retained in-frame rearrangements with V and J assigned. These tables miss some clones; where compared with another copy, unresolved V genes account for less than half of the shortfall, and the remainder is unexplained. The sample contains 260,000 or so clones, about 87% of them found a single time. The biggest ten clones account for less than 3% of the sample. Sequencing was done on a sample of PBMCs. Every receptor here comes from a man in his late teens or twenties in good health and CMV-seronegative.

The chain uses TRBV9 and TRBJ2-4, with TRBD2 matching over 8 bases. The germline CDR1 and CDR2 sequences are SGDLS and YYNGEE. V was pared by 3 bases and J by 8 bases, with 7 bases of the junction left unmatched. The CDR3 consists of 14 residues. DNA of the CDR3: TGTGCCAGCAGCGCTGGGACTAGTGTCGACATTCAGTACTTC. Amino acids: CASSAGTSVDIQYF.

This chain uses TRBV7-6 with TRBJ1-2, with a possible D match to TRBD1 (5 bases). The CDR3 sequence is 15 residues long. Germline CDR1 and CDR2: SGHVS and FNYEAQ. V was cut by 0 bases and J by 2 bases, with 10 bases left in between. The CDR3 loop reads CASSLARVKNYGYTF. The CDR3 DNA follows: TGTGCCAGCAGCTTAGCCAGGGTCAAGAACTATGGCTACACCTTC.

V usage is TRBV6-6 and J usage is TRBJ2-7; D remains ambiguous. The CDR3 contains 12 residues. Germline loops: CDR1 MNHNY, CDR2 SVGAGI (reference sequence). V lost 3 bases and J 6 bases, leaving 9 bases between the germline ends. The CDR3 region is CASSYIFFEQYF. The DNA of the CDR3 is TGTGCCAGCAGTTATATCTTTTTCGAGCAGTACTTC.

The rearrangement joins TRBV5-4 to TRBJ2-7; TRBD2 matches 8 bases. The CDR3 sequence is 13 residues long. V trimming: 10 bases; J trimming: 0 bases; junction bases outside the gene matches: 6. Looked up from germline, CDR1 is SGHNT and CDR2 is YYREEE (reference sequence). CDR3 sequence reads: CAFGGGLSYEQYF. DNA for the CDR3: TGTGCCTTTGGCGGGGGGCTCTCCTACGAGCAGTACTTC.

The chain combines TRBV7-8 with TRBJ2-4, with 13 nucleotides matching TRBD2. V gave up 5 bases and J gave up 0 bases; unmatched junction bases: 7. The CDR3 contains 18 residues. Germline V gene sequence: CDR1 SGHVS, CDR2 FQNEAQ. The CDR3 nucleotides are TGTGCCAGCAGCCCCGGACTAGCGGGGGCGCTAGCCAAAAACATTCAGTACTTC. Protein: CASSPGLAGALAKNIQYF.

In nucleotides, the CDR3 is TGTGCCAGCAGTTACAGGGGTGGGTCCTACGAGCAGTACTTC. Translated, it gives CASSYRGGSYEQYF. J is TRBJ2-7 and V is TRBV6-5; D possibly corresponds to TRBD1 (5 bases). This CDR3 is 14 amino acids long. The germline V and J ends were trimmed by 2 bases and 1 base, with 9 bases remaining between them. Germline CDR1 and CDR2: MNHEY and SVGAGI.

This chain links TRBV27 with TRBJ2-5, with D unresolved. V gave up 5 bases and J gave up 0 bases, with 10 bases separating them. Germline CDR1 is MNHEY and CDR2 is SMNVEV (reference sequence). The CDR3 has 14 amino acids. The CDR3 sequence is CASSLRLNQETQYF. The DNA for the CDR3 is TGTGCCAGCAGTCTACGTTTAAACCAAGAGACCCAGTACTTC.

The chain joins TRBV28 to TRBJ1-2; 8 nucleotides match TRBD1. CDR1 MDHEN and CDR2 SYDVKM come from the germline V gene. V shed 8 bases and J 6 bases; nucleotides not matched to a gene: 11. The CDR3 loop spans 14 amino acids. The DNA for the CDR3 is TGTGCCAGCGCACGCACCGACAGGGGTAATGGCTACACCTTC. Encoded protein: CASARTDRGNGYTF.

The chain has TRBV13 and TRBJ1-3; D is unresolved. This CDR3 has 12 residues. The germline V gene encodes CDR1 PRHDT and CDR2 FYEKMQ (reference sequence). V lost 5 bases, J lost 7 bases, and 9 bases lay in between. CDR3 amino acids: CASSRTGNTIYF. The CDR3 DNA reads as TGTGCCAGCAGCCGTACGGGGAACACCATATATTTT.

The chain employs TRBV15 and TRBJ1-2, with a possible D match to TRBD1 (6 bases). The CDR3 runs 13 residues. The germline V and J ends were trimmed by 9 bases and 4 bases, with 15 bases remaining between them. Germline V gives CDR1 LNHNV, CDR2 YYDKDF (reference sequence). CDR3: CATKPQGGYGYTF. The CDR3 bases are TGTGCCACGAAACCACAGGGCGGCTATGGCTACACCTTC.